A selection of T cell receptor beta chains follows, all from one sample in a study of PD-L1 blockade in urothelial cancer. Method: immunoSEQ multiplex PCR; TCRdb's copy keeps in-frame clones and lacks some. In the table there are approximately 83,000 clones, less than 85% of which are singletons. The sample was PBMCs, taken around atezolizumab (anti-PD-L1) treatment. The receptors here all came from a man between 65 and 85 years old with urothelial cancer. The CDR3 runs from the conserved cysteine through the conserved F or W. The order of the fields is clone size, V gene, J gene, D gene, CDR3 protein, CDR3 DNA. A D gene is named only where the DNA matches it firmly. Size tells how often a clone was seen (once, few, many) or the class of an expanded clone, and some rows leave it out.

abundance: -; v_gene: TRBV7-6; j_gene: TRBJ2-1; d_gene: -; CDR3aa: CASSSNYNEQFF; CDR3nt: TGTGCCAGCAGCTCAAACTACAATGAGCAGTTCTTC
abundance: -; v_gene: TRBV7-9; j_gene: TRBJ1-4; d_gene: -; CDR3aa: CASSFFTGSTNEKLFF; CDR3nt: TGTGCCAGCAGCTTTTTTACAGGGTCAACTAATGAAAAACTGTTTTTT
abundance: -; v_gene: TRBV6-6; j_gene: TRBJ2-1; d_gene: -; CDR3aa: CASTQGLSNEQFF; CDR3nt: TGTGCCAGCACCCAGGGTCTGAGCAATGAGCAGTTCTTC
abundance: -; v_gene: TRBV5-1; j_gene: TRBJ2-3; d_gene: -; CDR3aa: CASSLEGVDTQYF; CDR3nt: TGCGCCAGCAGCTTGGAGGGGGTGGATACGCAGTATTTT
abundance: -; v_gene: TRBV2; j_gene: TRBJ2-7; d_gene: TRBD1; CDR3aa: CASTGTGNEQYF; CDR3nt: TGTGCCAGCACCGGGACAGGGAACGAGCAGTACTTC
abundance: -; v_gene: TRBV7-2; j_gene: TRBJ2-7; d_gene: TRBD1; CDR3aa: CASSSGGTGGYEQYF; CDR3nt: TGTGCCAGCAGCTCAGGCGGGACAGGGGGATACGAGCAGTACTTC
abundance: -; v_gene: TRBV6-5; j_gene: TRBJ2-7; d_gene: TRBD1; CDR3aa: CASSPPGQGSYEQYF; CDR3nt: TGTGCCAGCAGCCCCCCGGGACAGGGGTCCTACGAGCAGTACTTC
abundance: few; v_gene: TRBV5-4; j_gene: TRBJ2-1; d_gene: TRBD1; CDR3aa: CASSPGGDRGLYEQFF; CDR3nt: TGTGCCAGCAGCCCGGGGGGGGACAGGGGATTATATGAGCAGTTCTTC
abundance: few; v_gene: TRBV6-4; j_gene: TRBJ1-2; d_gene: TRBD1; CDR3aa: CASREQGAGGYTF; CDR3nt: TGTGCCAGCAGGGAACAGGGGGCTGGAGGCTACACCTTC
abundance: -; v_gene: TRBV4-1; j_gene: TRBJ1-5; d_gene: -; CDR3aa: CASSQDGTKFDQPQHF; CDR3nt: TGCGCCAGCAGCCAAGATGGTACTAAGTTCGATCAGCCCCAGCATTTT
abundance: -; v_gene: TRBV7-9; j_gene: TRBJ1-2; d_gene: TRBD1; CDR3aa: CASSLGGGASYGYTF; CDR3nt: TGTGCCAGCAGCTTAGGAGGGGGCGCAAGCTATGGCTACACCTTC
abundance: -; v_gene: TRBV7-6; j_gene: TRBJ2-2; d_gene: TRBD2; CDR3aa: CASSSTSGLNTGELFF; CDR3nt: TGTGCCAGCAGCTCCACTAGCGGACTTAACACCGGGGAGCTGTTTTTT
abundance: few; v_gene: TRBV9; j_gene: TRBJ2-3; d_gene: TRBD1; CDR3aa: CASTRGDRVADTQYF; CDR3nt: TGTGCCAGCACCAGGGGGGACAGGGTAGCAGATACGCAGTATTTT
abundance: -; v_gene: TRBV5-8; j_gene: TRBJ2-3; d_gene: -; CDR3aa: CASSLVGTDTQYF; CDR3nt: TGTGCCAGCAGCTTGGTCGGCACAGATACGCAGTATTTT
abundance: -; v_gene: TRBV6-5; j_gene: TRBJ2-3; d_gene: TRBD1; CDR3aa: CASSTSRGTDTQYF; CDR3nt: TGTGCCAGCAGTACCAGCAGGGGGACAGATACGCAGTATTTT
abundance: -; v_gene: TRBV18; j_gene: TRBJ1-1; d_gene: -; CDR3aa: CASSDPGRPNTEAFF; CDR3nt: TGTGCCAGCTCAGACCCCGGCAGGCCGAACACTGAAGCTTTCTTT
abundance: once; v_gene: TRBV27; j_gene: TRBJ2-1; d_gene: TRBD1; CDR3aa: CASSLRQGGHGQFF; CDR3nt: TGTGCCAGCAGTTTAAGACAGGGGGGCCATGGGCAGTTCTTC
abundance: -; v_gene: TRBV5-1; j_gene: TRBJ2-6; d_gene: -; CDR3aa: CASSFTGHFSGANVLTF; CDR3nt: TGCGCCAGCAGCTTCACGGGACACTTCTCTGGGGCCAACGTCCTGACTTTC
abundance: few; v_gene: TRBV19; j_gene: TRBJ2-3; d_gene: -; CDR3aa: CASSISRTDTQYF; CDR3nt: TGTGCCAGTAGTATCTCTAGAACAGATACGCAGTATTTT
abundance: -; v_gene: TRBV10-2; j_gene: TRBJ1-4; d_gene: -; CDR3aa: CASSAGELANEKLFF; CDR3nt: TGCGCCAGCAGTGCCGGAGAGCTCGCTAATGAAAAACTGTTTTTT
abundance: -; v_gene: TRBV11-3; j_gene: TRBJ2-1; d_gene: TRBD2; CDR3aa: CASSEGLAGDEQFF; CDR3nt: TGTGCCAGCAGCGAGGGACTAGCGGGAGATGAGCAGTTCTTC
abundance: -; v_gene: TRBV5-1; j_gene: TRBJ2-3; d_gene: TRBD2; CDR3aa: CASSLTSGTDTQYF; CDR3nt: TGCGCCAGCAGCTTGACTAGCGGTACAGATACGCAGTATTTT
abundance: -; v_gene: TRBV7-9; j_gene: TRBJ1-4; d_gene: -; CDR3aa: CASSLDGVNEKLFF; CDR3nt: TGTGCCAGCAGCTTGGACGGGGTTAATGAAAAACTGTTTTTT
abundance: -; v_gene: TRBV6-5; j_gene: TRBJ1-5; d_gene: -; CDR3aa: CASSNSYSNQPQHF; CDR3nt: TGTGCCAGCAGTAATAGTTATAGCAATCAGCCCCAGCATTTT
abundance: -; v_gene: TRBV5-1; j_gene: TRBJ2-5; d_gene: TRBD1; CDR3aa: CASSFLTGEETQYF; CDR3nt: TGCGCCAGCAGCTTCCTGACAGGGGAAGAGACCCAGTACTTC
abundance: -; v_gene: TRBV7-2; j_gene: TRBJ1-2; d_gene: -; CDR3aa: CASSGTADGYTF; CDR3nt: TGTGCCAGCAGCGGCACAGCAGATGGCTACACCTTC
abundance: -; v_gene: TRBV4-2; j_gene: TRBJ1-1; d_gene: -; CDR3aa: CASSQDFGTEAFF; CDR3nt: TGTGCCAGCAGCCAAGATTTCGGCACTGAAGCTTTCTTT
abundance: few; v_gene: TRBV5-1; j_gene: TRBJ1-1; d_gene: -; CDR3aa: CASSLSGQMNTEAFF; CDR3nt: TGCGCCAGCAGCTTGTCTGGACAGATGAACACTGAAGCTTTCTTT
abundance: few; v_gene: TRBV28; j_gene: TRBJ1-2; d_gene: TRBD1; CDR3aa: CASSSHSDRVGYTF; CDR3nt: TGTGCCAGCAGTTCCCACAGCGACAGGGTTGGCTACACCTTC
abundance: -; v_gene: TRBV6-5; j_gene: TRBJ1-1; d_gene: -; CDR3aa: CASSYLAGDMNTEAFF; CDR3nt: TGTGCCAGCAGTTACTTGGCAGGGGATATGAACACTGAAGCTTTCTTT
abundance: -; v_gene: TRBV7-9; j_gene: TRBJ2-5; d_gene: -; CDR3aa: CASSLAGGTSETQYF; CDR3nt: TGTGCCAGCAGCTTAGCGGGAGGAACCTCGGAGACCCAGTACTTC
abundance: -; v_gene: TRBV2; j_gene: TRBJ2-7; d_gene: TRBD2; CDR3aa: CASSVLGGGTYEQYF; CDR3nt: TGTGCCAGCAGTGTTCTCGGCGGGGGGACCTACGAGCAGTACTTC
abundance: -; v_gene: TRBV10-3; j_gene: TRBJ1-1; d_gene: -; CDR3aa: CAISESTRSRTEAFF; CDR3nt: TGTGCCATCAGTGAGTCGACGAGGTCGCGGACTGAAGCTTTCTTT
abundance: -; v_gene: TRBV7-3; j_gene: TRBJ2-4; d_gene: TRBD2; CDR3aa: CASSLSPSGDLAKNIQYF; CDR3nt: TGTGCCAGCAGCTTATCTCCTAGCGGGGATCTAGCCAAAAACATTCAGTACTTC
abundance: -; v_gene: TRBV7-9; j_gene: TRBJ2-1; d_gene: TRBD2; CDR3aa: CASSLFSSGGANEQFF; CDR3nt: TGTGCCAGCAGCTTATTTTCTAGCGGGGGGGCCAATGAGCAGTTCTTC
abundance: -; v_gene: TRBV2; j_gene: TRBJ1-2; d_gene: -; CDR3aa: CASSLFSGADGYTF; CDR3nt: TGTGCCAGCAGCCTCTTCTCGGGAGCGGATGGCTACACCTTC
abundance: -; v_gene: TRBV5-4; j_gene: TRBJ2-7; d_gene: TRBD1; CDR3aa: CASSSTPDRGYEQYF; CDR3nt: TGTGCCAGCAGCTCAACCCCCGACAGGGGCTACGAGCAGTACTTC
abundance: -; v_gene: TRBV10-2; j_gene: TRBJ2-3; d_gene: TRBD1; CDR3aa: CASRGQGDTDTQYF; CDR3nt: TGCGCCAGCAGAGGACAGGGGGACACAGATACGCAGTATTTT
abundance: few; v_gene: TRBV7-6; j_gene: TRBJ1-1; d_gene: -; CDR3aa: CASSTYRDLNTEAFF; CDR3nt: TGTGCCAGCAGCACCTACAGGGATTTGAACACTGAAGCTTTCTTT
abundance: -; v_gene: TRBV28; j_gene: TRBJ1-1; d_gene: -; CDR3aa: CASSFRQGRGIGAEAFF; CDR3nt: TGTGCCAGCAGTTTTCGGCAGGGGCGAGGTATTGGCGCTGAAGCTTTCTTT
abundance: few; v_gene: TRBV29-1; j_gene: TRBJ2-7; d_gene: TRBD2; CDR3aa: CSASHGRASYEQYF; CDR3nt: TGCAGCGCATCCCACGGGAGGGCATCCTACGAGCAGTACTTC
abundance: -; v_gene: TRBV5-1; j_gene: TRBJ2-3; d_gene: TRBD1; CDR3aa: CASSFTGTVTDTQYF; CDR3nt: TGCGCCAGCAGCTTCACTGGGACAGTGACAGATACGCAGTATTTT
abundance: -; v_gene: TRBV19; j_gene: TRBJ1-1; d_gene: -; CDR3aa: CASSISSGDTEAFF; CDR3nt: TGTGCCAGTAGTATTAGTTCAGGCGACACTGAAGCTTTCTTT
abundance: once; v_gene: TRBV4-3; j_gene: TRBJ2-2; d_gene: -; CDR3aa: CASSQVRQASGELFF; CDR3nt: TGCGCCAGCAGCCAAGTAAGACAGGCCAGCGGGGAGCTGTTTTTT
abundance: -; v_gene: TRBV27; j_gene: TRBJ2-7; d_gene: TRBD1; CDR3aa: CASHPGQGLLGVYEQYF; CDR3nt: TGTGCCAGTCATCCGGGACAGGGGTTACTCGGGGTATACGAGCAGTACTTC
abundance: -; v_gene: TRBV6-6; j_gene: TRBJ1-4; d_gene: -; CDR3aa: CASTPGRGSNEKLFF; CDR3nt: TGTGCCAGCACCCCTGGGCGGGGCTCTAATGAAAAACTGTTTTTT
abundance: -; v_gene: TRBV6-6; j_gene: TRBJ2-3; d_gene: TRBD1; CDR3aa: CASSSEDRGTDTQYF; CDR3nt: TGTGCCAGCAGCTCAGAGGACAGGGGCACAGATACGCAGTATTTT
abundance: -; v_gene: TRBV9; j_gene: TRBJ1-1; d_gene: -; CDR3aa: CASSVLPRNTEAFF; CDR3nt: TGTGCCAGCAGCGTTCTTCCGCGGAACACTGAAGCTTTCTTT
abundance: once; v_gene: TRBV7-2; j_gene: TRBJ2-1; d_gene: TRBD2; CDR3aa: CASSLVGTSVYNEQFF; CDR3nt: TGTGCCAGCAGCTTAGTGGGGACTAGCGTTTACAATGAGCAGTTCTTC
abundance: -; v_gene: TRBV5-4; j_gene: TRBJ2-5; d_gene: TRBD1; CDR3aa: CASSLARDRVSETQYF; CDR3nt: TGTGCCAGCAGCTTGGCGAGAGACAGGGTCTCTGAGACCCAGTACTTC
abundance: -; v_gene: TRBV28; j_gene: TRBJ2-1; d_gene: TRBD1; CDR3aa: CASRIFGGRGLDEQFF; CDR3nt: TGTGCCAGCAGAATCTTCGGGGGCAGGGGGCTGGATGAGCAGTTCTTC
abundance: -; v_gene: TRBV4-1; j_gene: TRBJ2-1; d_gene: -; CDR3aa: CASSQGLSSYNEQFF; CDR3nt: TGCGCCAGCAGCCAAGGATTGAGCTCCTACAATGAGCAGTTCTTC
abundance: -; v_gene: TRBV6-1; j_gene: TRBJ1-1; d_gene: -; CDR3aa: CASSEGLASPPAFF; CDR3nt: TGTGCCAGCAGTGAAGGGCTCGCCAGTCCTCCAGCTTTCTTT